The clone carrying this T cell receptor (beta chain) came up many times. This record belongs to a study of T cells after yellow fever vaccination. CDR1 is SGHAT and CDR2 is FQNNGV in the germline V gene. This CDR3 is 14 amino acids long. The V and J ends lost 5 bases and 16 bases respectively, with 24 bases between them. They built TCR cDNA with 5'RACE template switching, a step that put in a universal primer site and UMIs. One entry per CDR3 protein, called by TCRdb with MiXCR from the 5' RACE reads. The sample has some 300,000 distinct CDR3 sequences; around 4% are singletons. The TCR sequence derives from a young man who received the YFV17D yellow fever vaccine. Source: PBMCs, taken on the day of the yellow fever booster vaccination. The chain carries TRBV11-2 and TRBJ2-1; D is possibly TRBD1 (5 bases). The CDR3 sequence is CASSHLKGQGVLFF. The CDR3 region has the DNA TGTGCCAGCAGCCATCTTAAGGGGCAGGGCGTGTTATTCTTC.